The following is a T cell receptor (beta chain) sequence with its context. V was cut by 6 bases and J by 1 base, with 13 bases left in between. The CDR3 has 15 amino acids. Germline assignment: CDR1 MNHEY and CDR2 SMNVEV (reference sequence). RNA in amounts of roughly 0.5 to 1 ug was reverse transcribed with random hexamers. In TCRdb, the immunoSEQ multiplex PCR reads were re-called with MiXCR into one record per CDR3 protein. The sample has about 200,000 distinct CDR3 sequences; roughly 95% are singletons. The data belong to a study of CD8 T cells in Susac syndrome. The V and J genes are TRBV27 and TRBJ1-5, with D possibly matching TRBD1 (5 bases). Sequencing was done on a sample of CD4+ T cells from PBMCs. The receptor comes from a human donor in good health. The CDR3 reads CASRGGVISNQPQHF. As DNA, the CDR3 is TGTGCCAGCAGGGGAGGGGTGATCAGCAATCAGCCCCAGCATTTT.